This passage covers 24 T cell receptor beta chains from one sample sequenced in a study of beta chain features in type 1 diabetes. The study's findings and limits: Within each of all four CD4+ subsets, Type 1 diabetes patients had TCRB CDR3s that were moderately but significantly shorter.

The isolated RNA, all of it, was reverse transcribed, so expressed TCRB transcripts were what got sequenced. The table came from immunoSEQ multiplex PCR; TCRdb's copy has only in-frame clones and leaves some out. The table records approximately 730,000 clones, around an eighth of them present only once. No antigen is known for these receptors. Sequenced material: naive CD4+ T cells from blood. The receptors shown here come from a man in his late teens or twenties with type 1 diabetes.

V is TRBV18 and J is TRBJ2-7; TRBD1 aligns across 9 bases. Germline trimming cut 4 bases from V and 5 bases from J; bases unmatched to any gene: 9. CDR3 length: 15 amino acids. Per germline, CDR1 KGHSH and CDR2 LQKENI. CDR3 nucleotide sequence: TGTGCCAGCTCACAACCGGGGACAGGGAAGGACGAGCAGTACTTC. The encoded protein is CASSQPGTGKDEQYF.

The chain links TRBV7-3 to TRBJ2-2; a weak D match, TRBD1 (6 bases). The CDR3 runs to 16 residues. Germline CDR1 and CDR2: SGHTA and FQGTGA. Trimming took 4 bases from V and 0 from J, leaving 12 bases between them. Here the CDR3 reads CASSSTGTTNTGELFF. DNA of the CDR3: TGTGCCAGCAGCTCGACCGGGACAACGAACACCGGGGAGCTGTTTTTT.

There are a few counts of this clone. The V and J genes are TRBV9 and TRBJ2-7, with no clear D. Trimming shortened V by 8 bases and J by 5 bases, and 2 bases separated the two germline ends. CDR1 and CDR2 from the germline V gene are SGDLS and YYNGEE. The CDR3 length is 8 residues. The CDR3 protein is CARNEQYF. DNA of the CDR3: TGTGCCAGAAACGAGCAGTACTTC.

V and J are TRBV7-8 and TRBJ2-7; 9 positions agree with TRBD2. Trimming at V came to 1 base and at J to 1 base, leaving 5 bases not matched to a gene. Germline V CDR1 and CDR2: SGHVS, FQNEAQ. This CDR3 has 16 residues. CDR3 protein: CASSLGGAGGSYEQYF. Written as DNA, the CDR3 is TGTGCCAGCAGCTTAGGTGGAGCGGGGGGATCCTACGAGCAGTACTTC.

This clone was recorded a few times. V and J are TRBV19 and TRBJ2-3, with TRBD2 matching over 8 bases. Trimming took 5 bases from V and 5 from J; bases not matched to a gene: 6. This CDR3 comprises 14 residues. CDR1 is LNHDA and CDR2 is SQIVND in the germline V gene (reference sequence). CDR3 protein: CASSEGLVKDTQYF. The CDR3 nucleotides read TGTGCCAGTAGTGAGGGACTAGTTAAAGATACGCAGTATTTT.

The gene calls are TRBV13 and TRBJ2-5, with 7 bases that match TRBD1. With 3 bases clipped from V and 1 base from J, the junction kept 8 bases outside the gene matches. The germline V gene has CDR1 PRHDT and CDR2 FYEKMQ (reference sequence). The CDR3 is made up of 16 amino acids. The CDR3 DNA is TGTGCCAGCAGCTTCCGACAGGGCGGAATCCAAGAGACCCAGTACTTC. Its protein is CASSFRQGGIQETQYF. The full variable domain, its missing parts supplied by reference TRBV13 and TRBJ2-5, is AAGVIQSPRHLIKEKRETATLKCYPIPRHDTVYWYQQGPGQDPQFLISFYEKMQSDKGSIPDRFSAQQFSDYHSELNMSSLELGDSALYFCASSFRQGGIQETQYFGPGTRLLVL.

This clone was seen only once. This chain connects TRBV5-6 to TRBJ2-2; D possibly corresponds to TRBD1 (6 bases). CDR1 and CDR2 (germline): SGHDT, YYEEEE. The CDR3 covers 16 residues. Trimming shortened V by 4 bases and J by 1 base, and 14 bases separated the two germline ends. CDR3 sequence (DNA): TGTGCCAGCAGCACGATCGACAGGAGGAACACCGGGGAGCTGTTTTTT. Translating gives CASSTIDRRNTGELFF.

There are a few counts of this clone. This chain links TRBV5-1 with TRBJ2-1; D is ambiguous. Trimming left V 0 bases short and J 2 bases short, with 12 bases between. Germline CDR1 SGHRS, CDR2 YFSETQ. The CDR3 contains 16 residues. CDR3 amino acids: CASSLEVAVTYNEQFF. The CDR3 nucleotides are TGCGCCAGCAGCTTGGAGGTCGCAGTTACCTACAATGAGCAGTTCTTC.

Only a few counts were recorded for this clone. V usage is TRBV13 and J usage is TRBJ2-1; D not resolved. The CDR3 extends over 14 amino acids. CDR1 is PRHDT, CDR2 FYEKMQ, per germline (reference sequence). V gave up 3 bases and J gave up 3 bases, with 9 bases separating them. As DNA, the CDR3 is TGTGCCAGCAGCTTCTGGGTCAACTACAATGAGCAGTTCTTC. This gives the protein CASSFWVNYNEQFF.

This rearrangement joins TRBV6-5 to TRBJ1-2, with D possibly TRBD1 on 6 matching bases. V lost 0 bases to trimming and J lost 4 bases, with 9 bases between them. The length of the CDR3 is 14 residues. In germline, CDR1 is MNHEY, CDR2 SVGAGI. The CDR3 loop is CASSYSQGSYGYTF. CDR3 DNA sequence: TGTGCCAGCAGTTACTCACAGGGAAGCTATGGCTACACCTTC.

The CDR3 coding sequence is TGTGCCACCAGCTTACGTACAGGGTTACGACCCTACGAGCAGTACTTC. Translation gives CATSLRTGLRPYEQYF. The V gene is TRBV15, the J gene TRBJ2-7; a possible D gene is TRBD1 (6 bases). Trimming cost V 5 bases and J 2 bases, with 19 bases left between them. Germline V CDR1 and CDR2: LNHNV, YYDKDF (reference sequence). There are 16 residues in the CDR3.

The chain uses TRBV28 and TRBJ2-3; weak D call: TRBD2 (5 bases). Trimming took 3 bases from V and 5 from J, leaving 12 bases between them. The CDR3 runs to 14 residues. Germline V lookup: CDR1 MDHEN, CDR2 SYDVKM. The DNA of the CDR3 is TGTGCCAGCAGTTTTTTCGCCGGGATAGATACGCAGTATTTT. Amino acid sequence: CASSFFAGIDTQYF.

This clone occurred a few times. The chain recombines TRBV15 with TRBJ2-7; perhaps TRBD2 as D (7 bases). There are 16 residues in the CDR3. The V and J ends lost 2 bases and 0 bases respectively, with 14 bases between them. Germline CDR1 reads LNHNV; CDR2 reads YYDKDF (reference sequence). CDR3 nucleotides: TGTGCCACCAGCAGATCGGCGGGGGCGAGCTCCTACGAGCAGTACTTC. Translated, it gives CATSRSAGASSYEQYF.

The table lists this clone with a few counts. The chain couples TRBV7-9 to TRBJ2-5; D ambiguous. The ends were cut back, 5 bases at V and 6 bases at J, with 16 bases in the middle. CDR1 is SEHNR and CDR2 is FQNEAQ in the germline V gene (reference sequence). The CDR3 consists of 14 residues. The CDR3 loop is CASSQSSGGKTQYF. DNA for the CDR3: TGTGCCAGCAGCCAATCGTCAGGTGGAAAGACCCAGTACTTC. Full variable domain (remainder filled in from reference TRBV7-9 and TRBJ2-5): DTGVSQNPRHKITKRGQNVTFRCDPISEHNRLYWYRQTLGQGPEFLTYFQNEAQLEKSRLLSDRFSAERPKGSFSTLEIQRTEQGDSAMYLCASSQSSGGKTQYFGPGTRLLVL.

J is TRBJ2-1 and V is TRBV5-4; 7 nucleotides line up with TRBD2. The length of the CDR3 is 14 residues. Trimming removed 0 bases from V and 9 bases from J; junction bases left unmatched: 6. Germline CDR1 is SGHNT and CDR2 is YYREEE (reference sequence). The CDR3 DNA reads TGTGCCAGCAGCTTGGGGACGACTAGCAGTGAGCAGTTCTTC. The encoded protein is CASSLGTTSSEQFF.

This clone was found a few times. This chain uses TRBV30 with TRBJ2-1, with D perhaps TRBD1 (6 bases). From germline, CDR1 is GTSNPN and CDR2 SVGIG (reference sequence). The CDR3 consists of 14 residues. The ends were cut back, 5 bases at V and 3 bases at J, with 14 bases in the middle. CDR3 in amino acids: CAWARDIVYNEQFF. The CDR3 nucleotides are TGTGCCTGGGCTCGGGACATCGTCTACAATGAGCAGTTCTTC.

V and J are TRBV9 and TRBJ1-3; no clear D gene. This CDR3 comprises 15 residues. V was cut by 1 base and J by 3 bases, with 11 bases left in between. Germline CDR1 is SGDLS and CDR2 is YYNGEE. The CDR3 reads CASSVSGSSGNTIYF. The CDR3 DNA follows: TGTGCCAGCAGCGTATCTGGGAGTAGTGGAAACACCATATATTTT.

The chain uses TRBV2 and TRBJ1-2; maybe TRBD1 (6 bases). The V end lost 4 bases, the J end lost 6 bases, and 9 bases lay between the germline ends. CDR1 and CDR2 from the germline V gene are SNHLY and FYNNEI. This CDR3 contains 12 residues. This chain's CDR3 is CASSGHRDGYTF. CDR3 nucleotides: TGTGCCAGCAGTGGGCACAGGGATGGCTACACCTTC.

This clone was detected a few times. The V gene is TRBV23-1, the J gene TRBJ1-2; tentatively, D is TRBD1 (5 bases). TRBV23-1 is designated an ORF whose function remains uncertain. Trimming took 4 bases from V and 3 from J, leaving 18 bases between them. The CDR3 spans 16 residues. The CDR3 DNA reads as TGCGCCAGCAGTCCACTCTTGGGGGGAGGGGACTATGGCTACACCTTC. Translated, it gives CASSPLLGGGDYGYTF.

This chain joins TRBV5-4 and TRBJ1-1; no definite D call. The CDR3 covers 13 residues. V dropped 0 bases and J dropped 5 bases, with 8 bases sitting between them. Per the germline V gene, CDR1 is SGHNT and CDR2 is YYREEE (reference sequence). The CDR3 bases are TGTGCCAGCAGCTTGGGGCCGGGAACTGAAGCTTTCTTT. This encodes CASSLGPGTEAFF.

The CDR3 DNA reads as TGTGCCAGCAGCTTGGGACAGGGGGCCGGAGAGACCCAGTACTTC. Translated: CASSLGQGAGETQYF. The chain links TRBV5-4 to TRBJ2-5; 10 bases match TRBD1. The CDR3 runs to 15 residues. Germline V lookup: CDR1 SGHNT, CDR2 YYREEE (reference sequence). V lost 0 bases and J lost 4; bases outside the gene matches: 3. The complete variable domain, with remaining parts taken from reference TRBV5-4 and TRBJ2-5, reads ETGVTQSPTHLIKTRGQQVTLRCSSQSGHNTVSWYQQALGQGPQFIFQYYREEENGRGNFPPRFSGLQFPNYSSELNVNALELDDSALYLCASSLGQGAGETQYFGPGTRLLVL.

This clone showed up just a few times. The chain uses TRBV4-1 and TRBJ1-2; D uncertain. The CDR3 length is 15 residues. Germline V CDR1 and CDR2: MGHRA, YSYEKL. V lost 1 base to trimming and J lost 6 bases, with 15 bases between them. CDR3 nucleotides: TGCGCCAGCAGCCAAGTCGTCCGGGAACGTAATGGCTACACCTTC. It translates to CASSQVVRERNGYTF.

This clone was counted a few times. The chain uses TRBV2 and TRBJ1-2; the match to TRBD1 covers 7 bases. The ends lost 6 bases at V and 5 bases at J; junction bases unmatched: 6. Germline CDR1 and CDR2: SNHLY and FYNNEI. The CDR3 runs 13 residues. In DNA form, the CDR3 reads TGTGCCAGCAGACAAGGACAGGCTTATGGCTACACCTTC. Translating it yields CASRQGQAYGYTF.

This clone appeared a few times. This chain links TRBV2 with TRBJ2-1; the match to TRBD2 covers 10 bases. Germline CDR1 SNHLY, CDR2 FYNNEI. The CDR3 has 15 amino acids. Trimming took 8 bases from V and 3 from J; bases not matched to a gene: 7. CDR3 sequence: CASESSGGYYNEQFF. The CDR3 bases are TGTGCCAGCGAGTCTAGCGGGGGATACTACAATGAGCAGTTCTTC.